These 2 T cell receptor beta chains were all obtained from the same sample, sequenced in a study of blood T cell repertoires in COVID-19. TCRdb keeps only in-frame clones here, not all; method: immunoSEQ multiplex PCR. The table lists fewer than 250,000 clones, nearly 85% of them singletons. The sequencing sample was made of peripheral blood. The receptors originated from a human donor in a cohort sampled during active COVID-19.

This clone was detected once. This chain connects TRBV4-1 to TRBJ2-2, with 15 bases lining up with TRBD2. The CDR3 is 17 amino acids. Germline loops: CDR1 MGHRA, CDR2 YSYEKL. The ends lost 4 bases at V and 7 bases at J; junction bases unmatched: 7. The CDR3, as DNA: TGCGCCAGCAGCCGCTTAGGACTAGCGGGAGGGGTCGGGGAGCTGTTTTTT. Amino acid sequence: CASSRLGLAGGVGELFF.

This clone was counted a few times. V usage is TRBV4-2 and J usage is TRBJ2-7; D call uncertain. This CDR3 is 14 amino acids long. Germline CDR1 LGHNA, CDR2 YNFKEQ. V lost 0 bases, J lost 12 bases, and 18 bases lay in between. This CDR3 reads CASSQEGAANPSYF. In DNA, the CDR3 is TGTGCCAGCAGCCAAGAGGGCGCCGCGAATCCCTCGTACTTC.